Reported below is one T cell receptor beta chain. The entry originates in a study of blood T cell repertoires in COVID-19. In the study overall: Samples taken during acute and convalescent COVID-19 were collected in the United States, Italy and Spain. Sources were T cells, B-cell-depleted T cells, or PBMCs; the material itself was cDNA or gDNA.

Measured with immunoSEQ multiplex PCR; TCRdb has only the in-frame clones, and not every one. The data contain hundreds of thousands of clones, about 90% of them seen just once; the ten biggest clones take up around 0.8%. The ends were cut back, 2 bases at V and 4 bases at J, with 9 bases in the middle. This CDR3 comprises 13 residues. Germline V CDR1 and CDR2: SGHRS, YFSETQ. The sequenced sample was PBMCs or T cells enriched from blood (not recorded which). This sequence joins TRBV5-1 and TRBJ1-1; a possible D gene is TRBD1 (5 bases). This receptor was obtained from a man aged 50 or older who had been exposed to COVID-19. The CDR3 DNA reads TGCGCCAGCAGCTTCTCCAGGGTCACTGAAGCTTTCTTT. Its protein is CASSFSRVTEAFF.